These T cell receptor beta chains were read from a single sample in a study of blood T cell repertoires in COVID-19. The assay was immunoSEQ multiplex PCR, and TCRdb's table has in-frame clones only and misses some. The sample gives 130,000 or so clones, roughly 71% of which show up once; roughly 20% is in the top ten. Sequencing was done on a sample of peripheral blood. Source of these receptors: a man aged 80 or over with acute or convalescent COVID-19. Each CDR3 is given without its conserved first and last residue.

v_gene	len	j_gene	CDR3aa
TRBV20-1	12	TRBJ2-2	SASRSVNTGELF
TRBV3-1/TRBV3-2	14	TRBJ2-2	ASSQELLTPGGELF
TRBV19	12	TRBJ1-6	ASSMRTGNSPLH
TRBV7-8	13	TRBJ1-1	ASSSNRGAWGEAF
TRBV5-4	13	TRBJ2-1	ASSYGLAGAEEQF
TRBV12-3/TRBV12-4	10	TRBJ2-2	ASAGGDLGLF
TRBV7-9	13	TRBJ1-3	ASSEGGTSGNTIY
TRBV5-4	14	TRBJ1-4	ASSSSSAAGREKLF
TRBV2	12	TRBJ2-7	ASILRQGSYEQY
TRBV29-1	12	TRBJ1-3	SVDTQGAGNTIY
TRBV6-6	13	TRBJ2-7	ASSRGTGGTYEQY
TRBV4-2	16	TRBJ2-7	ASSQGIGSSGGSYEQY
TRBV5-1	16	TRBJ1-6	ASSLRSAGGPDGSPLH
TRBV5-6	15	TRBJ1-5	ASSSWLGRGQGQPQH
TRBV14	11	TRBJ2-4	ASSQSNRGDQY
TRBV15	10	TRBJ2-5	ATSRDLETQY
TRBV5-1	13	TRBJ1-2	ASSLSGGKNYGYT
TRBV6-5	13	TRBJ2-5	ASSYAGGAEETQY
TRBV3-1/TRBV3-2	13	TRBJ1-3	ASTQGPSSGNTIY
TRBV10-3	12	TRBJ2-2	AISGTSNTGELF
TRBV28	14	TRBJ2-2	ASSLPGTGAPGELF
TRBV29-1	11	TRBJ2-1	SVEATTGDEQF
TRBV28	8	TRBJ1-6	ASGDFRLH
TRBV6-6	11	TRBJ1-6	ASSSQENSPLH
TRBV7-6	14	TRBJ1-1	ASSRDPGQGAFEAF
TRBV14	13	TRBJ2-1	ASSHGAHSSDEQF
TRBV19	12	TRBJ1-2	ASSIRRGAYGYT
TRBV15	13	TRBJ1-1	ATSRRQQLGTEAF
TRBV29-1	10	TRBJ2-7	SVRLGSYEQY
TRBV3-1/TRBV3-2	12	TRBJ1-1	ASSQVEGNTEAF
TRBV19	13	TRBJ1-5	ASSIVNEVRQPQH
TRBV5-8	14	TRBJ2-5	ASSLWRGQGGETQY
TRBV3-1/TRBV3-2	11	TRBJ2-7	ASSQDLGSEQY
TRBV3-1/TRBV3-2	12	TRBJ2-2	ASSKTSNTGELF
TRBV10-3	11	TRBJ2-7	AILDRATYEQY
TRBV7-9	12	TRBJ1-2	ASSRLTGGDGYT
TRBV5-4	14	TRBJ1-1	ASSSGGDRGGTEAF
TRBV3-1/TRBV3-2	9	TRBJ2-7	ASRQGNEQY
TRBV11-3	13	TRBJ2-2	ASSEAGHNTGELF
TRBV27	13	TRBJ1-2	ASSPSPLQGYGYT
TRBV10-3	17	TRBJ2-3	AISESGPKGGMYTDTQY
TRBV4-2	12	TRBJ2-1	ASSQDPGDNEQF